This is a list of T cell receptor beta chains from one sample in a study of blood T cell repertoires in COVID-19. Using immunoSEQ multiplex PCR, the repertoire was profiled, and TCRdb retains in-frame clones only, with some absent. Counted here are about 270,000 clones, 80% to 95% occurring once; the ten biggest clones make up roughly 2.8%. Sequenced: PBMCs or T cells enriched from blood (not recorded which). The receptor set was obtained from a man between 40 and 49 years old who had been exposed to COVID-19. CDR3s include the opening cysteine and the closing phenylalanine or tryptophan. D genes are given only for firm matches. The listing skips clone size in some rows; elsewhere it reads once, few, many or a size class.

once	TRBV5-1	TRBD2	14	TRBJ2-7	TGCGCCAGCAGCTTGCGGGAGGGTCCCTACGAGCAGTACTTC	CASSLREGPYEQYF
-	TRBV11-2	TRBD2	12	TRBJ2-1	TGTGCCAGCAGCTCGACTAGCGATGAGCAGTTCTTC	CASSSTSDEQFF
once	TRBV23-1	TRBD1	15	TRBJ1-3	TGCGCCAGAAGAAACAGGGGAAGCTCTGGAAACACCATATATTTT	CARRNRGSSGNTIYF
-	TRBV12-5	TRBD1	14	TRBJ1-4	TGTGCTAGTGGTTACGACAGGGTGAGGCAAAAACTGTTTTTT	CASGYDRVRQKLFF
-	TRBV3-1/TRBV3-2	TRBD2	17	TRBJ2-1	TGTGCCAGCAGCCAAGGTATATCGACTAGCGGATACAATGAGCAGTTCTTC	CASSQGISTSGYNEQFF
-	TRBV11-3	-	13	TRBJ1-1	TGTGCCAGCAGCTTAGCGGATGGGGGGGAAGCTTTCTTT	CASSLADGGEAFF
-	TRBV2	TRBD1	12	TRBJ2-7	TGTGCCAGCATAGACAGGGACTACGAGCAGTACTTC	CASIDRDYEQYF
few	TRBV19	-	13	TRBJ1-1	TGTGCCAGTATTATGTGGGACACAGATGAAGCTTTCTTT	CASIMWDTDEAFF
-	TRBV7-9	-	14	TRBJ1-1	TGTGCCAGCAGCCAGGTTCAGGGTGGTACTGAAGCTTTCTTT	CASSQVQGGTEAFF
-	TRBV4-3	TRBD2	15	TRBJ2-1	TGCGCCAGCAGCCTCGGGACTACCCATGACAATGAGCAGTTCTTC	CASSLGTTHDNEQFF
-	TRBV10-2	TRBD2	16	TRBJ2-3	TGCGCCAGCAGTGGGTTTCTAGCGGGTAGCACAGATACGCAGTATTTT	CASSGFLAGSTDTQYF
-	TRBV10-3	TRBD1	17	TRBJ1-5	TGTGCCATCAGTGAGTCTGGGACAGAGCTCTCCAATCAACCCCAGCATTTT	CAISESGTELSNQPQHF
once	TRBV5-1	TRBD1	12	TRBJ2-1	TGCGCCAGCAGCGAGGACAGGCTTGGGCAGTTCTTC	CASSEDRLGQFF
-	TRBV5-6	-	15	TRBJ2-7	TGTGCCAGCAGCTTTCCTAGCGCCCCGGCTGGCGAGCAGTACTTC	CASSFPSAPAGEQYF
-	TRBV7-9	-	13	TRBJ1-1	TGTGCCAGCAGCTTACAGGGAGGGGCTGAAGCTTTCTTT	CASSLQGGAEAFF
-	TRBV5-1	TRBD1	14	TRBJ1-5	TGCGCCAGCAGCTTTGGGACAGGGCCTCAGCCCCAGCATTTT	CASSFGTGPQPQHF
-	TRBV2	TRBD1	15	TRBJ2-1	TGTGCCAGCAGTGAAGGGGACAGGGGTTTCGATGAGCAGTTCTTC	CASSEGDRGFDEQFF
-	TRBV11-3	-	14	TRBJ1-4	TGTGCCAGCAGCCCCGGGGGGTACGATGAAAAACTGTTTTTT	CASSPGGYDEKLFF
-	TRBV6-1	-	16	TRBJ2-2	TGTGCCAGCAGTGAAAATGACGTACAGTTATCCGGGGAGCTGTTTTTT	CASSENDVQLSGELFF
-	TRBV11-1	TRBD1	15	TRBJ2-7	TGTGCCAGCAGCCCCTACCGGGGACAGGGGTACGAGCAGTACTTC	CASSPYRGQGYEQYF
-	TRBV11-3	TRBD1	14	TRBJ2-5	TGTGCCAGCAGCCAAAAGACAGGGGGAGAGACCCAGTACTTC	CASSQKTGGETQYF
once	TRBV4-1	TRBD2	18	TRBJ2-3	TGCGCCAGCAGCCAAGTTATGACTAGCGGGGTGGAGGGAGGTACGCAGTATTTT	CASSQVMTSGVEGGTQYF
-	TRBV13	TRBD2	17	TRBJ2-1	TGTGCCAGCAGCTTAGGCTCGACTAGCGGGAGCCTACATGAGCAGTTCTTC	CASSLGSTSGSLHEQFF
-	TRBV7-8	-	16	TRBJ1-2	TGTGCCAGCAGCCAGGGACAACCGGAACTTAACTATGGCTACACCTTC	CASSQGQPELNYGYTF
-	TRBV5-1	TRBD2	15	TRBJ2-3	TGCGCCAGCAGCCATGAGCGGGGGGAGACAGATACGCAGTATTTT	CASSHERGETDTQYF
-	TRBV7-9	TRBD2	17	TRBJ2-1	TGTGCCAGCAGCTTATTGAAAGTGACTAGCGGTGTCAATGAGCAGTTCTTC	CASSLLKVTSGVNEQFF
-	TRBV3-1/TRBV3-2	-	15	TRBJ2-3	TGTGCCAGCAGCCAAGATGAGCTAGGTGCAGATACGCAGTATTTT	CASSQDELGADTQYF
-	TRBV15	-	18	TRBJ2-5	TGTGCCACCAGCAGGCCTGTAAAGGGACAATTAATCCAAGAGACCCAGTACTTC	CATSRPVKGQLIQETQYF
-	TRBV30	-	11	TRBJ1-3	TGTGCCTGGACAGCTGGAAACACCATATATTTT	CAWTAGNTIYF
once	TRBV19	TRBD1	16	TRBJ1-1	TGTGCCAGTAGATACCGGGACAGGGGAAACTGGGGTGAAGCTTTCTTT	CASRYRDRGNWGEAFF
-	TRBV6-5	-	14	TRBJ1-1	TGTGCCAGCAGTTATAGAGAGCTGAACACTGAAGCTTTCTTT	CASSYRELNTEAFF
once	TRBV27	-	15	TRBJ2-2	TGTGCCAGCAGTCTCCGGACAGTTCGGACCGGGGAGCTGTTTTTT	CASSLRTVRTGELFF
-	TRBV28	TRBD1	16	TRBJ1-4	TGTGCCAGCAGTTTATTGAGTAGGGGGCATTATGAAAAACTGTTTTTT	CASSLLSRGHYEKLFF
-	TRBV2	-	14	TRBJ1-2	TGTGCCAGCAGTGAACAGGGAGGCGTCTATGGCTACACCTTC	CASSEQGGVYGYTF
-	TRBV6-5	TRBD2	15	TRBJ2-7	TGTGCCAGCAGAACCGGACTAGCGGGCTTCTACGAGCAGTACTTC	CASRTGLAGFYEQYF
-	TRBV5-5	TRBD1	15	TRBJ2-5	TGTGCCAGCAGCTTGGACAGGGGGCGCGGGGAGACCCAGTACTTC	CASSLDRGRGETQYF
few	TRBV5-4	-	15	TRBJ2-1	TGTGCCAGCAGCCCCGTCGAGGGCTCCTACAATGAGCAGTTCTTC	CASSPVEGSYNEQFF
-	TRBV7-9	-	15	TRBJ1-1	TGTGCCAGCAGCCGCCGACAGGACGGGGGGACTGAAGCTTTCTTT	CASSRRQDGGTEAFF
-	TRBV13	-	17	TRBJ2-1	TGTGCCAGCAGCTACCCCAGCGCGCCCTCGACCTACAATGAGCAGTTCTTC	CASSYPSAPSTYNEQFF
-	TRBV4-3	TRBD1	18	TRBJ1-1	TGCGCCAGCAGCCAGGAACAGGGGGCCCTGCAGTGGAACACTGAAGCTTTCTTT	CASSQEQGALQWNTEAFF
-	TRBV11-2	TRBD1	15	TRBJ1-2	TGTGCCAGCAGCTTAGGAAGGGACAGGGTTTTTGGCTACACCTTC	CASSLGRDRVFGYTF
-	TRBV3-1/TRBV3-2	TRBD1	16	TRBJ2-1	TGTGCCAGCAGCCAACGGACAGGGACCTTCAACAATGAGCAGTTCTTC	CASSQRTGTFNNEQFF
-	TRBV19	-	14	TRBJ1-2	TGTGCCAGTAGTATCGAGGACACTACCTATGGCTACACCTTC	CASSIEDTTYGYTF
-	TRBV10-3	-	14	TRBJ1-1	TGTGCCATCAATGGGGGCAGCCAGAACACTGAAGCTTTCTTT	CAINGGSQNTEAFF
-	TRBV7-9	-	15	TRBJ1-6	TGTGCCAGCAGCTTAGCCGGCAGCGACAATTCACCCCTCCACTTT	CASSLAGSDNSPLHF
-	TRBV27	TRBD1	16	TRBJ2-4	TGTGCCAGCAGTTTAGAAGGGGGCCTAGCCAAAAACATTCAGTACTTC	CASSLEGGLAKNIQYF
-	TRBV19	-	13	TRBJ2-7	TGTGCCACCGGGACTGCCACTGCCTACGAGCAGTACTTC	CATGTATAYEQYF